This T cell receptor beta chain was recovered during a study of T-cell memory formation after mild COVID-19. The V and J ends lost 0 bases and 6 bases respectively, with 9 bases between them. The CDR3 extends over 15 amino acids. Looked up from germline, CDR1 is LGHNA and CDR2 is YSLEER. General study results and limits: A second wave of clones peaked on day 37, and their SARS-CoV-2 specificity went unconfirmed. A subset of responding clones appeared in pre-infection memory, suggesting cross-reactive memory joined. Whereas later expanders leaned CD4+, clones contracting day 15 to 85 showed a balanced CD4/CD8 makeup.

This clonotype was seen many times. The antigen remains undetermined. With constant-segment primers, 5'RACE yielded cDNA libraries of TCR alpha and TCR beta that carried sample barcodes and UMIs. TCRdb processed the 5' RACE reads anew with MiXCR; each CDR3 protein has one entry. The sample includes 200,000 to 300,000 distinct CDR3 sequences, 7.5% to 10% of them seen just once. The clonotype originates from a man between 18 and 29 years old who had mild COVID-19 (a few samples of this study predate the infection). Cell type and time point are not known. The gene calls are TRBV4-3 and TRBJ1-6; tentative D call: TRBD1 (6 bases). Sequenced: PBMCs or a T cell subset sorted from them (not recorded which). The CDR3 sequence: CASSQDRGRNSPLHF. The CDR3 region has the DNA TGCGCCAGCAGCCAAGACAGGGGTCGTAATTCACCCCTCCACTTT.